Listed below are T cell receptor beta chains from one sample, sequenced in a study of identifying expanded T cells in peripheral blood. Some clones are missing from TCRdb's copy, which holds only in-frame ones; the method was immunoSEQ multiplex PCR. The data show tens of thousands of clones, with over 75% seen just once and 5.5% to 6% held by the top ten. Sequenced material: blood. These receptors were collected from a person aged 18 to 70 in good health. The conserved cysteine and the conserved F or W are not part of the CDR3 here. Size is stated for part of the rows, as once, few or many counts, or as a class when the clone is expanded.

J,size,V,CDR3
TRBJ1-5,.,TRBV6-1,ASSEALSNQPQH
TRBJ1-2,.,TRBV14,ASSAQVGYGYT
TRBJ1-1,.,TRBV29-1,SGGQAGHTEAF
TRBJ2-7,.,TRBV7-8,ASSLDSPSYEQY
TRBJ1-1,.,TRBV29-1,SVVEGDHTEAF
TRBJ1-2,few,TRBV5-5,ASSLTQAVGFGYT
TRBJ1-2,once,TRBV9,ASSVGGPYGYT
TRBJ1-1,.,TRBV10-2,ASSIDRNTEAF
TRBJ1-2,.,TRBV5-6,ASSLVGRGVDYGYT
TRBJ2-7,.,TRBV6-5,ASSRQGGEQY
TRBJ2-4,.,TRBV7-8,ASSLRGRAKNIQY
TRBJ1-5,.,TRBV5-1,ASSPDSPNQPQH
TRBJ1-1,.,TRBV6-5,ASSWGDRGRPEAF
TRBJ2-7,.,TRBV30,AWSVAYEQY
TRBJ2-1,.,TRBV5-1,ASSLEGNSYNEQF
TRBJ2-7,.,TRBV5-1,ASSWDSSYEQY
TRBJ2-3,once,TRBV11-3,ASSPFVGSTDTQY
TRBJ1-1,.,TRBV5-1,ASSKEGWNTEAF
TRBJ1-2,.,TRBV4-2,ASSQAIGFYGYT
TRBJ2-7,.,TRBV13,ASSFQGGSEQY
TRBJ2-1,.,TRBV5-1,ATSRGSYNEQF
TRBJ1-4,.,TRBV19,ASLQGGRGSTNEKLF
TRBJ1-4,once,TRBV7-9,ASSLAATNEKLF
TRBJ2-5,.,TRBV2,ASSEYGLGETQY
TRBJ1-2,once,TRBV7-6,ASSWGQGRFNYGYT
TRBJ1-1,.,TRBV13,ASRRTGTEAEAF
TRBJ2-3,.,TRBV14,ASSLTSGAGHTQY
TRBJ1-1,.,TRBV7-2,ASSLTGSGEAF
TRBJ2-1,.,TRBV7-2,ASSLNSYNEQF
TRBJ1-2,.,TRBV4-2,ASSQEGGYGYT
TRBJ1-1,.,TRBV4-2,ASSPDGGTEAF
TRBJ1-1,.,TRBV30,AWRKTLNAEAF
TRBJ1-1,once,TRBV5-6,ASSLGENTEAF
TRBJ1-2,once,TRBV6-5,ASSYEDRTYGYT
TRBJ2-3,.,TRBV5-1,ASSFRGTDTQY
TRBJ1-1,.,TRBV19,ASSIGGNTEAF
TRBJ2-3,.,TRBV7-2,ASSLGATTDTQY
TRBJ1-2,.,TRBV6-4,ASSDGSYGYT
TRBJ2-6,.,TRBV4-1,ASSQEWSSGANVLT
TRBJ2-1,.,TRBV7-8,ASSPTWHEQF
TRBJ1-2,.,TRBV4-1,ASSQEGPQGTAIYGYT
TRBJ2-1,.,TRBV19,ASSPRTGLNEQF
TRBJ2-1,.,TRBV4-2,ASSQPRDRDNEQF
TRBJ2-1,.,TRBV12-5,ASGLYTSGLNEQF
TRBJ2-1,.,TRBV7-9,ASSSPSSEPETNNEQF
TRBJ2-5,once,TRBV2,ASSERRFDSELY
TRBJ2-2,.,TRBV6-1,ASSEGSWGAGTGELF
TRBJ1-1,.,TRBV7-9,ASSTQLQGYTEAF